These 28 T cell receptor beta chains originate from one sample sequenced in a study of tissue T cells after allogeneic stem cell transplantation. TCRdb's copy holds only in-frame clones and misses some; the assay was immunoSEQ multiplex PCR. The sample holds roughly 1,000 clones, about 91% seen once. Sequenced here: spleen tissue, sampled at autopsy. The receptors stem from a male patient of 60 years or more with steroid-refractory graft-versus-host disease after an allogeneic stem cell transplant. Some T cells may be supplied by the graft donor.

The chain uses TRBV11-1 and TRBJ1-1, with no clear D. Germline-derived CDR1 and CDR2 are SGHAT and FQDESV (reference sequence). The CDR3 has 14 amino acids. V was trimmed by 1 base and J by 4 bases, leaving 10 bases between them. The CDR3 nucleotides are TGTGCCAGCAGCTTAGTTGATGGCGGCACTGAAGCTTTCTTT. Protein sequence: CASSLVDGGTEAFF.

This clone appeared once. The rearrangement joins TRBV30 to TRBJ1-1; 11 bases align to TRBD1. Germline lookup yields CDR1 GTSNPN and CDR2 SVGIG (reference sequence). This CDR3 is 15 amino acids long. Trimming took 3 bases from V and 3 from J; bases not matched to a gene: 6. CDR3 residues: CAWRSGQGVDTEAFF. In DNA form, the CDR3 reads TGTGCCTGGAGATCGGGACAGGGGGTTGACACTGAAGCTTTCTTT.

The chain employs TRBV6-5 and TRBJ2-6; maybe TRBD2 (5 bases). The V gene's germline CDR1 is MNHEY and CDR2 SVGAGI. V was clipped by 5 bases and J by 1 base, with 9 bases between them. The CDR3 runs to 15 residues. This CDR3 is CASSPGVSGANVLTF. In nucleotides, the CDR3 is TGTGCCAGCAGTCCCGGGGTTTCTGGGGCCAACGTCCTGACTTTC.

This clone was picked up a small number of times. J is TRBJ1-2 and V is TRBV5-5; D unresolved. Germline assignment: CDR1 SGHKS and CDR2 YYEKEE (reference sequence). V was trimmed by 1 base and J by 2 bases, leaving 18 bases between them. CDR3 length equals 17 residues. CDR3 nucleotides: TGTGCCAGCAGCTTGAATCTCCGGCAGGTGTACAACTATGGCTACACCTTC. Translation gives CASSLNLRQVYNYGYTF.

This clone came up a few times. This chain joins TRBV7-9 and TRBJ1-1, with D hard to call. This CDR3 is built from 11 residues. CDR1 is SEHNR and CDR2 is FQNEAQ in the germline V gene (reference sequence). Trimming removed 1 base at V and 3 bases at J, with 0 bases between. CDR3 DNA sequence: TGTGCCAGCAGCTTAGACACTGAAGCTTTCTTT. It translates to CASSLDTEAFF.

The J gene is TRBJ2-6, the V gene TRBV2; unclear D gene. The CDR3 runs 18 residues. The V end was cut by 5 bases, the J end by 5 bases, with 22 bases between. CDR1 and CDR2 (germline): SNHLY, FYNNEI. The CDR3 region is CASSPLSYRYSRANVLTF. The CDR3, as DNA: TGTGCCAGCAGTCCTTTGAGTTACCGATACAGTCGGGCCAACGTCCTGACTTTC.

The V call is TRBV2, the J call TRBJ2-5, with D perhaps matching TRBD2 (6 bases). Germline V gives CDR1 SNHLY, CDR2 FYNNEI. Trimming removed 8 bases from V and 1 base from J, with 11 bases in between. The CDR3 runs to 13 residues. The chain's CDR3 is CASVTSRQETQYF. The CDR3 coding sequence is TGTGCCAGCGTAACTAGCCGCCAAGAGACCCAGTACTTC.

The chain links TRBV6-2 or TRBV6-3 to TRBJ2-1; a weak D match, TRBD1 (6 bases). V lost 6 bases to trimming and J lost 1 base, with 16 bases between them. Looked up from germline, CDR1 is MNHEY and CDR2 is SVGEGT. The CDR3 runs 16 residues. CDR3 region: CASSAPGHLSYNEQFF. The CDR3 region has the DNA TGTGCCAGCAGCGCGCCGGGACACTTATCCTACAATGAGCAGTTCTTC.

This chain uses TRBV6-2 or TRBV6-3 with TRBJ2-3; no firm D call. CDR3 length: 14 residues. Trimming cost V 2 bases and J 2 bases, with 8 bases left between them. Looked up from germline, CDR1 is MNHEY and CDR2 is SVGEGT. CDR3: CASSYGSTTDTQYF. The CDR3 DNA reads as TGTGCCAGCAGTTACGGTTCTACCACAGATACGCAGTATTTT.

The CDR3 sequence: CASSFTSGIPQDEQYF. The CDR3 coding sequence is TGTGCCAGCAGTTTCACTTCCGGGATCCCACAGGACGAGCAGTACTTC. J is TRBJ2-7 and V is TRBV27; the D call may be TRBD1 or TRBD2 (5 bases each). The V gene's germline CDR1 is MNHEY and CDR2 SMNVEV (reference sequence). This CDR3 region has 16 residues. V lost 3 bases to trimming and J lost 5 bases, with 20 bases between them.

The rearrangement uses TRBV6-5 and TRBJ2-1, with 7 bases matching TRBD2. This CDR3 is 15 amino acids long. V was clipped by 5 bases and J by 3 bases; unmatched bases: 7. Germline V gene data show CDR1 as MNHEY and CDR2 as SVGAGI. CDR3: CASSTLAGDYNEQFF. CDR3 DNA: TGTGCCAGCAGTACTCTGGCGGGGGACTACAATGAGCAGTTCTTC.

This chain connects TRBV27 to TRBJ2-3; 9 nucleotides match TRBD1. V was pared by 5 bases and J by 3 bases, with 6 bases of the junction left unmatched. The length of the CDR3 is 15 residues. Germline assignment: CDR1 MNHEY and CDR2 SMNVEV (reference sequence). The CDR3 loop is CASSLTGGGTDTQYF. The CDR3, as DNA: TGTGCCAGCAGTCTGACAGGGGGAGGGACAGATACGCAGTATTTT.

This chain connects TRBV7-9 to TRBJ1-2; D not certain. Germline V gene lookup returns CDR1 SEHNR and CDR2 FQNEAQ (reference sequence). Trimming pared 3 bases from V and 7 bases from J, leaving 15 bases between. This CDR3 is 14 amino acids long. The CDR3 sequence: CASSFRRVAGGYTF. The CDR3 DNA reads TGTGCCAGCAGCTTTCGGAGGGTAGCGGGTGGCTACACCTTC.

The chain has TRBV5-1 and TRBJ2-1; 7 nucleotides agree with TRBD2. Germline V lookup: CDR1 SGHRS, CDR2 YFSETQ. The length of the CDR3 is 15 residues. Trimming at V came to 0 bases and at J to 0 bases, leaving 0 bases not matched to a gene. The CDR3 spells CASSLGGGSYNEQFF. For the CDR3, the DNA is TGCGCCAGCAGCTTGGGCGGGGGCTCCTACAATGAGCAGTTCTTC. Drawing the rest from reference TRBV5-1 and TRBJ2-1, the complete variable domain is KAGVTQTPRYLIKTRGQQVTLSCSPISGHRSVSWYQQTPGQGLQFLFEYFSETQRNKGNFPGRFSGRQFSNSRSEMNVSTLELGDSALYLCASSLGGGSYNEQFFGPGTRLTVL.

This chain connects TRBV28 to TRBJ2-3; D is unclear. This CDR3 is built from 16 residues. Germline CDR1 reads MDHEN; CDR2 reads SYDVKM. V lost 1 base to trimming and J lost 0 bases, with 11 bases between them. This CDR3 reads CASSLFGATSTDTQYF. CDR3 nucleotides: TGTGCCAGCAGTTTATTCGGAGCTACTAGCACAGATACGCAGTATTTT.

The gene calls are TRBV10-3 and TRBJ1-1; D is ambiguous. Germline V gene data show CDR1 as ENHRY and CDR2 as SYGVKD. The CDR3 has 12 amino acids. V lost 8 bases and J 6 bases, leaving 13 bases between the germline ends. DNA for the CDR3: TGTGCCATCCAAGAAATGGACTCTGAAGCTTTCTTT. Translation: CAIQEMDSEAFF.

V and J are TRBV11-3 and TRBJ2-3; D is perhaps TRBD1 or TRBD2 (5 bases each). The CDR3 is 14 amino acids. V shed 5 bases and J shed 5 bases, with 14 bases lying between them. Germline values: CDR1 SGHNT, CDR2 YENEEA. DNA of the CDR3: TGTGCCAGCAGCCAGGGACCTAGTCTAGATACGCAGTATTTT. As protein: CASSQGPSLDTQYF.

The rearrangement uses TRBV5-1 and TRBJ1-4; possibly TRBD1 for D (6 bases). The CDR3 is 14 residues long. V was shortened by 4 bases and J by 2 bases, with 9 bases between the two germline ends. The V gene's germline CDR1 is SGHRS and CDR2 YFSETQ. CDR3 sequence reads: CASSARGTNEKLFF. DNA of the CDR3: TGCGCCAGCAGCGCCAGGGGCACTAATGAAAAACTGTTTTTT.

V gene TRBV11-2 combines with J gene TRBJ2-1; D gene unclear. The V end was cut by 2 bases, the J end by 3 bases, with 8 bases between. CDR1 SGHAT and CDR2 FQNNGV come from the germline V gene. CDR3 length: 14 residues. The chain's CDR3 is CASSLLDSYNEQFF. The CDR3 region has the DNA TGTGCCAGCAGCTTACTTGATAGCTACAATGAGCAGTTCTTC.

This chain's CDR3 is CSARDLSTQYF. The CDR3 DNA reads as TGCAGTGCTAGAGATCTGTCTACGCAGTATTTT. J is TRBJ2-3 and V is TRBV20-1; the D is unclear. V gave up 0 bases and J gave up 8 bases, with 6 bases separating them. CDR3 length equals 11 residues. Germline V gene lookup returns CDR1 DFQATT and CDR2 SNEGSKA (reference sequence).

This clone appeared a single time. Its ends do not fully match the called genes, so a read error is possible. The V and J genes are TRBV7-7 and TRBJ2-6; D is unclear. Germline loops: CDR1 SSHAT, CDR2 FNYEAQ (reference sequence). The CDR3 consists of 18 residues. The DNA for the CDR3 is TGTGCCAGCAGCCGAGAATGTAAGTGCCACAAGTCGGGCCAACGTCCTGATTTC. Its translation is CASSRECKCHKSGQRPDF.

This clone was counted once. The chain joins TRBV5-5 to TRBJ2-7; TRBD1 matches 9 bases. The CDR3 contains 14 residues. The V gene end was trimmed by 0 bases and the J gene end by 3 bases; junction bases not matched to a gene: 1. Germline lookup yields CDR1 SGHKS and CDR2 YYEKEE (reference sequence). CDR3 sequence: CASSLGQGDYEQYF. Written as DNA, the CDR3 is TGTGCCAGCAGCTTGGGACAGGGGGACTACGAGCAGTACTTC.

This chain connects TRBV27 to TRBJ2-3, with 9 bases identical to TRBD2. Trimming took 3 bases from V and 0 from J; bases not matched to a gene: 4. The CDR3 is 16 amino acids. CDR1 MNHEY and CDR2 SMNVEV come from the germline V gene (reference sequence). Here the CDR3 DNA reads TGTGCCAGCAGTTTCTTTGCGGGGGGGAGCACAGATACGCAGTATTTT. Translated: CASSFFAGGSTDTQYF.

In DNA, the CDR3 is TGTGCCAGCTCACCAGATGGGCTCCAAAAAGGGAGAAACACCATATATTTT. It encodes CASSPDGLQKGRNTIYF. This chain links TRBV18 with TRBJ1-3; D is undetermined. Trimming pared 2 bases from V and 5 bases from J, leaving 19 bases between. The CDR3 extends over 17 amino acids. Germline V gene lookup returns CDR1 KGHSH and CDR2 LQKENI. Supplemented by reference TRBV18 and TRBJ1-3, the full variable domain reads NAGVMQNPRHLVRRRGQEARLRCSPMKGHSHVYWYRQLPEEGLKFMVYLQKENIIDESGMPKERFSAEFPKEGPSILRIQQVVRGDSAAYFCASSPDGLQKGRNTIYFGEGSWLTVV.

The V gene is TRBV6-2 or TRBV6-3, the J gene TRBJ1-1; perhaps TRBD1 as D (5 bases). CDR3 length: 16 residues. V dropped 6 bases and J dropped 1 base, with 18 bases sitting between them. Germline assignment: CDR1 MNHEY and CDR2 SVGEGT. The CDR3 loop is CASSPLGVEKNTEAFF. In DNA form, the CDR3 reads TGTGCCAGCAGCCCCCTGGGGGTAGAGAAGAACACTGAAGCTTTCTTT.

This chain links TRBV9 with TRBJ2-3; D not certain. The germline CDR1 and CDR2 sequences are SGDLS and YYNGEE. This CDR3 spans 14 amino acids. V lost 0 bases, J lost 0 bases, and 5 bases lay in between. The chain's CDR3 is CASSVVGSTDTQYF. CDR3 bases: TGTGCCAGCAGCGTAGTAGGGAGCACAGATACGCAGTATTTT.

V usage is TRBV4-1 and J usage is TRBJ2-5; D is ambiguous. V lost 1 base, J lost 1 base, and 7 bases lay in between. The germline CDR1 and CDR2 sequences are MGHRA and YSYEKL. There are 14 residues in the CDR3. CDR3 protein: CASSQGPVQETQYF. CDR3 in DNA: TGCGCCAGCAGCCAAGGGCCAGTCCAAGAGACCCAGTACTTC.

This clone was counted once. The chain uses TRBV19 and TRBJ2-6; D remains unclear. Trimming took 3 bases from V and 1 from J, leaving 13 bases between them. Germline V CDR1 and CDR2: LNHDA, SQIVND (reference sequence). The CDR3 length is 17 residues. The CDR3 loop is CASSIFGDFSGANVLTF. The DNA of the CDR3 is TGTGCCAGTAGTATTTTTGGGGATTTTTCTGGGGCCAACGTCCTGACTTTC.